The 16 T cell receptor beta chains given below trace back to one sample, sequenced in a study of CD8 T cells in ankylosing spondylitis. Study observations and caveats: Made up of eight or nine highly homologous variants, a TCR beta motif appeared characteristic of ankylosing spondylitis blood.

TCRdb processed the 5' RACE reads anew with MiXCR; each CDR3 protein has one entry. This sample has about 440,000 distinct CDR3 sequences, with 17% found just once. Their specific antigens are unknown. Input material: blood, either unsorted or a sorted T cell fraction (not recorded which). All receptors derive from a male donor with ankylosing spondylitis.

The chain couples TRBV12-3 or TRBV12-4 to TRBJ2-5, with D perhaps matching TRBD2 (5 bases). Trimming stripped 7 bases from V and 7 bases from J, with 19 bases between. The CDR3 spans 14 residues. This chain's CDR3 is CASTRLEGSGTQYF. For the CDR3, the DNA is TGTGCCAGCACGAGGCTAGAGGGATCCGGGACCCAGTACTTC.

This clonotype occurred a few times. V usage is TRBV2 and J usage is TRBJ1-1; D remains unclear. CDR3 length equals 15 residues. Trimming stripped 6 bases from V and 3 bases from J, with 17 bases between. The germline gives CDR1 SNHLY, CDR2 FYNNEI. The CDR3, as DNA: TGTGCCAGCAGCTTTGAACGGGTATCCGACACTGAAGCTTTCTTT. This encodes CASSFERVSDTEAFF.

The V and J genes are TRBV12-3 or TRBV12-4 and TRBJ1-5, with D perhaps matching TRBD1 (5 bases). The CDR3 has 12 residues. Trimming left V 6 bases short and J 7 bases short, with 10 bases between. The CDR3 protein is CASRLTGQPQHF. The CDR3 region has the DNA TGTGCCAGCAGGCTAACAGGCCAGCCCCAGCATTTT.

This clonotype turned up a few times. The CDR3 reads CASSAPGGFDEQYF. CDR3 sequence (DNA): TGTGCCAGCAGTGCCCCGGGGGGGTTCGACGAGCAGTACTTC. V and J are TRBV25-1 and TRBJ2-7, with TRBD2 matching over 8 bases. This CDR3 has 14 residues. The junction had 7 bases not matched to a gene; V was cut back by 4 bases and J by 5 bases. Germline values: CDR1 MGHDK, CDR2 SYGVNS.

This clonotype has only a few counts. The rearrangement uses TRBV30 and TRBJ2-3; tentatively, D is TRBD1 or TRBD2 (5 bases each). The CDR3 has 15 amino acids. Trimming stripped 0 bases from V and 5 bases from J, with 15 bases between. From germline, CDR1 is GTSNPN and CDR2 SVGIG (reference sequence). The chain's CDR3 is CAWSVRQGGQDTQYF. The CDR3, as DNA: TGTGCCTGGAGTGTACGACAAGGAGGACAAGATACGCAGTATTTT.

This clonotype was counted at least ten times. The rearrangement joins TRBV15 to TRBJ1-2; no firm D call. CDR1 is LNHNV, CDR2 YYDKDF, per germline (reference sequence). Between the trimmed V and J ends, which lost 0 bases and 2 bases, there was a span of 7 bases. The CDR3 covers 14 residues. The CDR3 coding sequence is TGTGCCACCAGCAGAGATGTGGGGAACTATGGCTACACCTTC. Translated: CATSRDVGNYGYTF.

This clonotype has just a few counts. V is TRBV29-1 and J is TRBJ2-7; TRBD1 aligns across 7 bases. The length of the CDR3 is 16 residues. The V and J ends lost 4 bases and 5 bases, in that order; junction bases with no gene match: 17. The germline gives CDR1 SQVTM, CDR2 ANQGSEA. CDR3 amino acids: CSVGGRTGVPWDEQYF. DNA for the CDR3: TGCAGCGTTGGTGGGAGAACAGGGGTCCCCTGGGACGAGCAGTACTTC.

The chain uses TRBV4-1 and TRBJ2-7; either TRBD1 or TRBD2 may supply D (5 bases each). Trimming took off 3 bases at V and 0 bases at J, with 12 bases between the two ends. The CDR3 length is 15 residues. Germline V lookup: CDR1 MGHRA, CDR2 YSYEKL. DNA of the CDR3: TGCGCCAGCAGCCAGGGGACGGTGAGCTCCTACGAGCAGTACTTC. Its protein is CASSQGTVSSYEQYF.

There are many counts of this clonotype. The rearrangement uses TRBV5-1 and TRBJ2-3, with D unclear. CDR1 and CDR2 (germline): SGHRS, YFSETQ. This CDR3 has 15 amino acids. Between the trimmed V and J ends, which lost 2 bases and 0 bases, there was a span of 10 bases. The chain's CDR3 is CASSLRQESTDTQYF. The CDR3, as DNA: TGCGCCAGCAGCTTAAGGCAGGAAAGCACAGATACGCAGTATTTT.

V and J are TRBV20-1 and TRBJ1-2; D ambiguous. Trimming shortened V by 2 bases and J by 4 bases, and 20 bases separated the two germline ends. CDR1 and CDR2 (germline): DFQATT, SNEGSKA (reference sequence). This CDR3 has 16 residues. The CDR3 spells CSARLHWVAGGYGYTF. In DNA form, the CDR3 reads TGCAGTGCTAGACTTCATTGGGTGGCCGGCGGCTATGGCTACACCTTC.

This clonotype was seen only a few times. V gene TRBV7-9 combines with J gene TRBJ1-6; D is unclear. In germline, CDR1 is SEHNR, CDR2 FQNEAQ (reference sequence). This CDR3 region has 13 residues. Trimming stripped 7 bases from V and 1 base from J, with 5 bases between. The CDR3 DNA reads TGTGCCAGCAAGGATTCCTATAATTCACCCCTCCACTTT. Its protein product is CASKDSYNSPLHF.

This clonotype occurred a few times. A read error may account for a junction end that differs from germline. The rearrangement joins TRBV3-1 to TRBJ2-1; D is uncertain. This CDR3 contains 14 residues. Germline V gene data show CDR1 as LGHDT and CDR2 as YNNKEL (reference sequence). CDR3 coding DNA: TGTGCCAGCAGCCAAGCAGGCTCCAACAATGAGCAGTTCTTC. Amino acids: CASSQAGSNNEQFF.

This clonotype was seen a few times. This chain links TRBV7-2 with TRBJ2-2, with a tentative D call TRBD2 (5 bases). Trimming took off 5 bases at V and 4 bases at J, with 11 bases between the two ends. The germline CDR1 and CDR2 sequences are SGHTA and FQGNSA. The CDR3 has 14 amino acids. The CDR3 loop is CASSPRAFTGELFF. CDR3 coding DNA: TGTGCCAGCAGCCCGCGGGCCTTCACCGGGGAGCTGTTTTTT.

The CDR3 DNA is TGTGCCAGCAATCCGTCCCGGGACAGGCACCGGGACACTGAAGCTTTCTTT. Protein product: CASNPSRDRHRDTEAFF. The rearrangement uses TRBV6-2 or TRBV6-3 and TRBJ1-1; the match to TRBD1 covers 8 bases. The CDR3 has 17 amino acids. The ends lost 7 bases at V and 3 bases at J; junction bases unmatched: 16. CDR1 and CDR2 (germline): MNHEY, SVGEGT.

This clonotype appeared a few times. J is TRBJ1-6 and V is TRBV7-9; tentatively, D is TRBD1 (6 bases). This CDR3 region has 15 residues. V dropped 5 bases and J dropped 6 bases, with 14 bases sitting between them. Germline values: CDR1 SEHNR, CDR2 FQNEAQ (reference sequence). The CDR3 DNA sequence: TGTGCCAGCAGCCCACAGGGAGAAATTAATTCACCCCTCCACTTT. It yields the protein CASSPQGEINSPLHF. Full variable domain (missing parts from reference TRBV7-9 and TRBJ1-6): DTGVSQNPRHKITKRGQNVTFRCDPISEHNRLYWYRQTLGQGPEFLTYFQNEAQLEKSRLLSDRFSAERPKGSFSTLEIQRTEQGDSAMYLCASSPQGEINSPLHFGNGTRLTVT.

Ten or more counts support this clonotype. The rearrangement uses TRBV10-3 and TRBJ2-5; 9 bases line up with TRBD2. CDR3 length: 13 residues. Germline V gene lookup returns CDR1 ENHRY and CDR2 SYGVKD. The V segment lost 3 bases and the J segment 4 bases; nucleotides outside the gene matches: 0. The CDR3 coding sequence is TGTGCCATCAGTGAAGCGGGAGGAGAGACCCAGTACTTC. Its protein product is CAISEAGGETQYF.